Listed below are T cell receptor beta chains from one sample, sequenced in a study of blood T cell repertoires in COVID-19. Assay used: immunoSEQ multiplex PCR; TCRdb lists only in-frame clones, some missing. The sample carries about 98,000 clones, roughly 89% recorded once. Sequencing used peripheral blood. The source of these receptors is a woman in her fifties or sixties with COVID-19, enrolled during active disease. CDR3s include the opening cysteine and the closing phenylalanine or tryptophan. Fields, in order: V gene, J gene, CDR3 protein.

TRBV5-6,TRBJ1-1,CASSLVGQTMNTEAFF
TRBV20-1,TRBJ2-1,CSASSDSSNEQFF
TRBV9,TRBJ1-2,CASSVGESANYGYTF
TRBV6-5,TRBJ2-1,CASSYSSGGYNEQFF
TRBV5-6,TRBJ1-2,CASSLPGQGGLRGYTF
TRBV2,TRBJ2-3,CASRGDRFPDTQYF
TRBV5-1,TRBJ1-6,CASSARDTGVNSPLHF
TRBV19,TRBJ1-5,CASSWDTAMDLPQHF
TRBV7-6,TRBJ2-3,CASSFTSGGLSTDTQYF
TRBV5-1,TRBJ2-2,CASSFPLGGGAGGELFF
TRBV13,TRBJ2-5,CASSHGQGETQYF
TRBV10-1,TRBJ1-5,CASQRRGFSNQPQHF
TRBV27,TRBJ1-6,CASSVQGLSGSPLHF
TRBV2,TRBJ2-5,CASSETGLGVRETQYF
TRBV6-1,TRBJ1-2,CASSEWGGVRGYTF
TRBV10-2,TRBJ1-2,CASSPRQRTSYGYTF
TRBV21-1,TRBJ1-1,CASSTSSGHPEGNTEAFF
TRBV7-2,TRBJ1-2,CASSLGGTARERAF
TRBV5-1,TRBJ2-5,CASSLEQATETQYF
TRBV28,TRBJ2-1,CASTVLAGGRDEQFF
TRBV30,TRBJ1-2,CAWSVRGLGYTF
TRBV7-3,TRBJ2-7,CASSLNRGYEQYF
TRBV5-1,TRBJ1-1,CASRGDLNTEAFF
TRBV11-3,TRBJ2-7,CASSSRTGNYEQYF
TRBV19,TRBJ1-5,CASSIQKNQPQHF
TRBV3-1/TRBV3-2,TRBJ2-3,CASSQAASGSTDTQYF
TRBV7-8,TRBJ1-1,CASSAVQGAAEAFF
TRBV6-5,TRBJ1-1,CASSSPHRGNTEAFF
TRBV29-1,TRBJ2-3,CSVTGGQGATDTQYF
TRBV18,TRBJ2-5,CASSPPHRETQYF
TRBV7-9,TRBJ1-2,CASTQGGNYGYTF